This T cell receptor (beta chain) stems from a study of identical twins. Germline V gene data show CDR1 as MNHNS and CDR2 as SASEGT. The CDR3 loop spans 14 amino acids. J lost 3 bases, V lost 5 bases, and 2 bases had no gene match. TCRdb re-analysed the 5' RACE reads in MiXCR, keeping a single row per CDR3 protein. The table lists some 500,000 distinct CDR3 sequences, roughly an eighth of them singletons. These data were also reused for a study on yellow fever vaccine responses in identical twins.

This receptor was taken from a woman under 30 in good health. The chain employs TRBV6-1 and TRBJ2-5; 11 positions match TRBD2. The sequenced material came from CD4+ T cells sorted from blood. The CDR3 nucleotides read TGTGCCAGCAGTACGGGACTAGCGGAAGAGACCCAGTACTTC. It specifies CASSTGLAEETQYF.